A single T cell receptor (beta chain) is shown here with its context. Its cognate antigen is unknown. The repertoire was sequenced with immunoSEQ multiplex PCR; TCRdb's copy has only in-frame clones and lacks some. The sample has approximately 35,000 clones; about 80% are singletons. This specimen belongs to a study of Siglec-9 on CD8 T cells in melanoma. Notes on the study in general: An effector memory CD8+ subset marked by Siglec-9 reportedly appeared to gather in melanoma.

V was clipped by 5 bases and J by 5 bases, with 15 bases between them. The germline gives CDR1 PRHDT, CDR2 FYEKMQ (reference sequence). There are 14 residues in the CDR3. The chain links TRBV13 to TRBJ1-1, with a weak D call TRBD1 (5 bases). Sequenced material: Siglec-9- CD8+ T cells sorted from blood. This TCR derives from a human donor in good health. CDR3 sequence (DNA): TGTGCCAGCAGCCCAGGAAGGGGCGAGACTGAAGCTTTCTTT. Amino acid sequence: CASSPGRGETEAFF.